Shown below are 21 T cell receptor beta chains from a single sample sequenced in a study of blood T cell repertoires in COVID-19. The method was immunoSEQ multiplex PCR; TCRdb's version includes in-frame clones alone and lacks a portion of them. This table has 180,000 or so clones, approximately 87% appearing once. Sequencing was performed on peripheral blood. These receptors came from a man aged 40-49 years with active or convalescent COVID-19.

The V and J genes are TRBV27 and TRBJ2-7; 11 bases align to TRBD1. V trimming: 3 bases; J trimming: 6 bases; junction bases outside the gene matches: 4. CDR3 size: 14 residues. Germline-derived CDR1 and CDR2 are MNHEY and SMNVEV (reference sequence). CDR3 in amino acids: CASSLGTGGFEQYF. CDR3 sequence (DNA): TGTGCCAGCAGTTTGGGGACAGGGGGATTCGAGCAGTACTTC.

CDR3: CASSIVGRTEAFF. The DNA for the CDR3 is TGTGCCAGTAGTATAGTGGGGAGGACTGAAGCTTTCTTT. This chain connects TRBV19 to TRBJ1-1; the D is unclear. V lost 1 base and J lost 5, with 8 bases in between. Germline V gene sequence: CDR1 LNHDA, CDR2 SQIVND (reference sequence). This CDR3 has 13 amino acids.

This clone showed up just once. The J gene is TRBJ2-1, the V gene TRBV24-1; D uncertain. The CDR3 contains 12 residues. V was clipped by 4 bases and J by 10 bases, with 10 bases between them. Germline values: CDR1 KGHDR, CDR2 SFDVKD. CDR3 in amino acids: CATSENSLEQFF. CDR3 nucleotides: TGTGCCACCAGTGAAAACAGCTTGGAGCAGTTCTTC.

The V call is TRBV7-3, the J call TRBJ1-1; 7 bases are a match to TRBD1. Germline assignment: CDR1 SGHTA and CDR2 FQGTGA. The CDR3 has 13 residues. The V segment lost 5 bases and the J segment 6 bases; nucleotides outside the gene matches: 6. The CDR3 loop reads CASSSRQGSEAFF. CDR3 DNA sequence: TGTGCCAGCAGCAGCCGACAGGGCTCTGAAGCTTTCTTT.

The CDR3 here is CASIKVGNTEAFF. The CDR3 DNA sequence: TGTGCCAGCATTAAGGTGGGCAACACTGAAGCTTTCTTT. The J gene is TRBJ1-1, the V gene TRBV12-3 or TRBV12-4; D gene uncertain. CDR3 length: 13 amino acids. Trimming removed 7 bases from V and 2 bases from J, with 11 bases in between.

This sequence joins TRBV19 and TRBJ1-5, with TRBD1 matching 9 bases. Germline-derived CDR1 and CDR2 are LNHDA and SQIVND (reference sequence). The CDR3 covers 17 residues. Trimming removed 5 bases from V and 5 bases from J; junction bases left unmatched: 13. In nucleotides, the CDR3 is TGTGCCAGTAGTGCAAAGATACAGGGGGCCCGCCATCAGCCCCAGCATTTT. Its protein product is CASSAKIQGARHQPQHF. The full variable domain, in which reference TRBV19 and TRBJ1-5 provide the parts outside the CDR3, is DGGITQSPKYLFRKEGQNVTLSCEQNLNHDAMYWYRQDPGQGLRLIYYSQIVNDFQKGDIAEGYSVSREKKESFPLTVTSAQKNPTAFYLCASSAKIQGARHQPQHFGDGTRLSIL.

This chain connects TRBV5-6 to TRBJ1-5; 9 nucleotides align to TRBD1. The germline CDR1 and CDR2 sequences are SGHDT and YYEEEE. The length of the CDR3 is 17 residues. V shed 0 bases and J 0 bases; nucleotides not matched to a gene: 4. CDR3 sequence: CASSLGGTGLSNQPQHF. CDR3 DNA sequence: TGTGCCAGCAGCTTGGGTGGGACAGGGCTTAGCAATCAGCCCCAGCATTTT. The whole variable domain, filled in from reference TRBV5-6 and TRBJ1-5, reads DAGVTQSPTHLIKTRGQQVTLRCSPKSGHDTVSWYQQALGQGPQFIFQYYEEEERQRGNFPDRFSGHQFPNYSSELNVNALLLGDSALYLCASSLGGTGLSNQPQHFGDGTRLSIL.

The genes are TRBV23-1 and TRBJ1-1; a possible D gene is TRBD1 (6 bases). Being an ORF, TRBV23-1 has a function that is uncertain. This CDR3 is built from 13 residues. V was shortened by 9 bases and J by 2 bases, with 13 bases between the two germline ends. This CDR3 reads CASRQVGNTEAFF. The CDR3 region has the DNA TGCGCCAGTCGACAGGTGGGAAACACTGAAGCTTTCTTT.

This clone occurred a few times. The gene calls are TRBV4-2 and TRBJ2-1, with 9 bases that match TRBD1. This CDR3 spans 15 amino acids. In germline, CDR1 is LGHNA, CDR2 YNFKEQ. V lost 1 base, J lost 8 bases, and 6 bases stayed unmatched. CDR3 amino acids: CASSQGTGEVDEQFF. CDR3 coding DNA: TGTGCCAGCAGCCAAGGGACAGGGGAGGTGGATGAGCAGTTCTTC.

CDR3 sequence: CASSPSGGTTGELFF. For the CDR3, the DNA is TGCGCCAGCAGCCCTAGCGGGGGGACAACCGGGGAGCTGTTTTTT. The chain couples TRBV5-1 to TRBJ2-2; TRBD2 aligns across 11 bases. The V gene end was trimmed by 4 bases and the J gene end by 5 bases; junction bases not matched to a gene: 4. Germline V gives CDR1 SGHRS, CDR2 YFSETQ. There are 15 residues in the CDR3.

V usage is TRBV11-2 and J usage is TRBJ1-1, with D unclear. V was shortened by 2 bases and J by 4 bases, with 8 bases between the two germline ends. The V gene's germline CDR1 is SGHAT and CDR2 FQNNGV. This CDR3 has 13 residues. This CDR3 is CASSLKGATEAFF. CDR3 DNA sequence: TGTGCCAGCAGCTTAAAGGGAGCCACTGAAGCTTTCTTT.

The rearrangement links TRBV7-3 to TRBJ2-2, with 7 positions matching TRBD2. This CDR3 contains 17 residues. Germline CDR1 is SGHTA and CDR2 is FQGTGA. The V and J ends lost 4 bases and 0 bases, in that order; junction bases with no gene match: 8. The CDR3 protein is CASSSDPGGSNTGELFF. The CDR3 nucleotides are TGTGCCAGCAGCTCCGATCCCGGGGGGTCGAACACCGGGGAGCTGTTTTTT.

The chain's CDR3 is CASSLRQNSNQPQHF. Here the CDR3 DNA reads TGTGCCAGCAGCTTAAGACAGAATAGCAATCAGCCCCAGCATTTT. The chain employs TRBV7-8 and TRBJ1-5, with D perhaps TRBD1 (5 bases). V dropped 2 bases and J dropped 0 bases, with 8 bases sitting between them. Germline assignment: CDR1 SGHVS and CDR2 FQNEAQ. The CDR3 is 15 amino acids.

Only one count was recorded for this clone. The chain has TRBV30 and TRBJ1-4; perhaps TRBD1 as D (6 bases). Germline V lookup: CDR1 GTSNPN, CDR2 SVGIG (reference sequence). Deletions cut 8 bases from V and 4 bases from J, with 14 bases between. CDR3 size: 13 residues. The CDR3 bases are TGTGCCCTCAGGACAGCCAATAATGAAAAACTGTTTTTT. Its protein product is CALRTANNEKLFF.

This chain links TRBV7-9 with TRBJ1-4; 8 positions agree with TRBD1. Germline V CDR1 and CDR2: SEHNR, FQNEAQ (reference sequence). V shed 3 bases and J 7 bases; nucleotides not matched to a gene: 7. The CDR3 length is 15 residues. The CDR3 coding sequence is TGTGCCAGCAGCTTCGGACAGGGTTGGGGTGAAAAACTGTTTTTT. Translation gives CASSFGQGWGEKLFF.

V gene TRBV9 combines with J gene TRBJ2-7; D gene unclear. CDR3 length equals 13 residues. Germline assignment: CDR1 SGDLS and CDR2 YYNGEE. Trimming shortened V by 3 bases and J by 2 bases, and 9 bases separated the two germline ends. This CDR3 reads CASSGLPTYEQYF. The CDR3 DNA sequence: TGTGCCAGCAGCGGACTTCCTACCTACGAGCAGTACTTC.

This clone occurred once. The rearrangement joins TRBV12-3 or TRBV12-4 to TRBJ1-4, with a weak D call TRBD1 (5 bases). V was cut by 7 bases and J by 3 bases, with 9 bases left in between. The CDR3 covers 13 residues. DNA for the CDR3: TGTGCCAGCACGGGGGAAGCTAATGAAAAACTGTTTTTT. This codes for CASTGEANEKLFF.

V usage is TRBV15 and J usage is TRBJ1-6; D unresolved. V shed 5 bases and J shed 7 bases, with 15 bases lying between them. CDR3 length equals 15 residues. Germline lookup yields CDR1 LNHNV and CDR2 YYDKDF (reference sequence). The DNA for the CDR3 is TGTGCCACCAGCGCTAGCAAGAGCGCGAATTCACCCCTCCACTTT. Translated, it gives CATSASKSANSPLHF.

This chain links TRBV19 with TRBJ1-2; possible D gene TRBD1, 6 bases. CDR3 length: 14 residues. The V gene's germline CDR1 is LNHDA and CDR2 SQIVND (reference sequence). V lost 3 bases, J lost 8 bases, and 16 bases lay in between. In DNA form, the CDR3 reads TGTGCCAGTAGTATTGGCCAGGCTGGGGGCGGCTACACCTTC. Protein product: CASSIGQAGGGYTF.

This chain connects TRBV9 to TRBJ1-3; the D is unclear. There are 18 residues in the CDR3. Germline assignment: CDR1 SGDLS and CDR2 YYNGEE. V lost 2 bases and J lost 1, with 19 bases in between. In DNA form, the CDR3 reads TGTGCCAGCAGCGTTGGCCCGACGGGGTGGCATTCTGGAAACACCATATATTTT. Protein sequence: CASSVGPTGWHSGNTIYF.

The CDR3 reads CASSPGQGWQETQYF. The CDR3 DNA sequence: TGTGCCAGCAGCCCAGGACAGGGATGGCAAGAGACCCAGTACTTC. V usage is TRBV6-5 and J usage is TRBJ2-5, with 8 bases identical to TRBD1. J gave up 2 bases and V 6 bases, and 8 bases lay outside the gene matches. The germline V gene has CDR1 MNHEY and CDR2 SVGAGI. This CDR3 spans 15 amino acids.